One sample yielded the 17 T cell receptor beta chains listed below, sequenced in a study of cytomegalovirus exposure and HLA in healthy donors. Data came from immunoSEQ multiplex PCR; TCRdb stores just in-frame clones and leaves some out. The repertoire consists of roughly 48,000 clones, with roughly 85% occurring once and the leading ten covering 6% to 8%. Specimen: PBMCs. Receptor source: a woman in her thirties in good health and CMV-seronegative.

This rearrangement joins TRBV5-1 to TRBJ2-1; the D is unclear. Germline CDR1 is SGHRS and CDR2 is YFSETQ. V lost 9 bases and J lost 0, with 13 bases in between. The CDR3 runs to 14 residues. CDR3 region: CAIQLPGSYNEQFF. CDR3 DNA: TGCGCCATACAGCTACCCGGCTCCTACAATGAGCAGTTCTTC.

This sequence joins TRBV4-1 and TRBJ1-1, with D possibly being TRBD1 (6 bases). CDR3 length: 14 amino acids. Trimming pared 1 base from V and 6 bases from J, leaving 12 bases between. Germline lookup yields CDR1 MGHRA and CDR2 YSYEKL. CDR3 DNA sequence: TGCGCCAGCAGCCAAGTTGGGACAACATCTGAAGCTTTCTTT. Protein sequence: CASSQVGTTSEAFF.

The rearrangement joins TRBV5-1 to TRBJ1-1; possible D gene TRBD1, 5 bases. The CDR3 runs to 14 residues. In germline, CDR1 is SGHRS, CDR2 YFSETQ. The V gene lost 2 bases and the J gene lost 2 bases, with 10 bases spanning the gap. The CDR3 coding sequence is TGCGCCAGCAGCTTCCAGGGTTTCAACACTGAAGCTTTCTTT. This encodes CASSFQGFNTEAFF.

The V and J genes are TRBV27 and TRBJ2-7; TRBD1 agrees at 11 bases. Germline V gene sequence: CDR1 MNHEY, CDR2 SMNVEV (reference sequence). Trimming at V came to 6 bases and at J to 5 bases, leaving 15 bases not matched to a gene. The CDR3 length is 17 residues. For the CDR3, the DNA is TGTGCCAGCAGACAATCTTTGGGGGGACAGGGGGTTCACGAGCAGTACTTC. It codes for CASRQSLGGQGVHEQYF.

The chain carries TRBV10-3 and TRBJ2-2, with D maybe TRBD1 (6 bases). Germline V gene data show CDR1 as ENHRY and CDR2 as SYGVKD. The germline V and J ends were trimmed by 2 bases and 5 bases, with 9 bases remaining between them. The CDR3 sequence is 14 residues long. This CDR3 reads CAISERDTTGELFF. CDR3 in DNA: TGTGCCATCAGTGAGAGGGACACAACCGGGGAGCTGTTTTTT.

V is TRBV4-2 and J is TRBJ1-1; the match to TRBD1 covers 7 bases. There are 15 residues in the CDR3. The germline gives CDR1 LGHNA, CDR2 YNFKEQ. The J segment lost 0 bases and the V segment lost 0 bases, leaving 1 base of the junction unmatched. CDR3 coding DNA: TGTGCCAGCAGCCAAGAACAGGGGATGAACACTGAAGCTTTCTTT. It translates to CASSQEQGMNTEAFF.

The chain employs TRBV12-1 and TRBJ1-2; the table's TRBD1 call for D was not verified on the DNA. TRBV12-1 is tagged as a pseudogene. The CDR3 is 17 residues long. CDR3 protein: CASSFGSRGRSGYGYTF. The CDR3 DNA sequence: TGTGCCAGCAGCTTTGGATCCAGGGGGCGTAGTGGCTATGGCTACACCTTC.

The rearrangement uses TRBV6-1 and TRBJ1-4, with a weak D call TRBD1 (5 bases). Germline loops: CDR1 MNHNS, CDR2 SASEGT. This CDR3 has 16 residues. V dropped 2 bases and J dropped 4 bases, with 14 bases sitting between them. DNA of the CDR3: TGTGCCAGCAGTGAATTAGGGGAATTGGGTAATGAAAAACTGTTTTTT. The encoded protein is CASSELGELGNEKLFF.

A single count supports this clone. The CDR3 here is CAWSVRRGAGGYGYTF. The CDR3 region has the DNA TGTGCCTGGAGTGTACGTCGGGGGGCTGGAGGGTATGGCTACACCTTC. This chain links TRBV30 with TRBJ1-2; D might be TRBD1 (6 bases). The length of the CDR3 is 16 residues. The V gene lost 0 bases and the J gene lost 5 bases, with 19 bases spanning the gap. Germline V gene data show CDR1 as GTSNPN and CDR2 as SVGIG (reference sequence).

The V call is TRBV10-3, the J call TRBJ2-7, with D hard to call. V lost 3 bases and J lost 3, with 9 bases in between. Germline V gives CDR1 ENHRY, CDR2 SYGVKD. The CDR3 length is 13 residues. The CDR3 coding sequence is TGTGCCATCAGTGATGAGACACACTACGAGCAGTACTTC. This sequence encodes CAISDETHYEQYF.

The chain links TRBV5-6 to TRBJ2-7, with TRBD1 identical over 10 bases. Germline loops: CDR1 SGHDT, CDR2 YYEEEE. There are 15 residues in the CDR3. V lost 2 bases to trimming and J lost 6 bases; unmatched junction nucleotides: 8. The CDR3 protein is CASSFSGTGVREQYF. In DNA form, the CDR3 reads TGTGCCAGCAGCTTCTCCGGGACAGGGGTGCGCGAGCAGTACTTC.

CDR3 sequence reads: CASSEWTAAYDEQYF. The DNA of the CDR3 is TGTGCCAGTAGTGAGTGGACAGCTGCATACGACGAGCAGTACTTC. The rearrangement joins TRBV19 to TRBJ2-7, with a possible D match to TRBD1 (6 bases). Germline CDR1 reads LNHDA; CDR2 reads SQIVND (reference sequence). The CDR3 covers 15 residues. Trimming cost V 5 bases and J 5 bases, with 19 bases left between them.

With respect to this clone: One end of the junction varies from germline; a read error may be responsible. The chain carries TRBV11-2 and TRBJ2-7; 7 nucleotides agree with TRBD2. The CDR3 covers 11 residues. Germline V gene sequence: CDR1 SGHAT, CDR2 FQNNGV. The CDR3 DNA reads TGTGCCAGCAGCGTCTCGAGCGGGATGGACTTC. Its translation is CASSVSSGMDF.

V usage is TRBV11-1 and J usage is TRBJ2-5, with D possibly matching TRBD1 (6 bases). Germline CDR1 SGHAT, CDR2 FQDESV (reference sequence). CDR3 size: 14 residues. V was cut by 5 bases and J by 5 bases, with 15 bases left in between. This CDR3 is CASSALQGEETQYF. The CDR3 coding sequence is TGTGCCAGCAGCGCCCTACAGGGTGAGGAGACCCAGTACTTC. The full variable domain, with the rest looked up from reference TRBV11-1 and TRBJ2-5, is EAEVAQSPRYKITEKSQAVAFWCDPISGHATLYWYRQILGQGPELLVQFQDESVVDDSQLPKDRFSAERLKGVDSTLKIQPAELGDSAMYLCASSALQGEETQYFGPGTRLLVL.

The V gene is TRBV25-1, the J gene TRBJ1-4; possibly TRBD1 for D (5 bases). Germline values: CDR1 MGHDK, CDR2 SYGVNS. CDR3 length: 15 amino acids. Trimming stripped 5 bases from V and 4 bases from J, with 14 bases between. CDR3 protein: CASSPPGWGNEKLFF. The DNA of the CDR3 is TGTGCCAGCAGTCCCCCAGGGTGGGGTAATGAAAAACTGTTTTTT. The entire variable domain, with the rest obtained from reference TRBV25-1 and TRBJ1-4, is as follows: EADIYQTPRYLVIGTGKKITLECSQTMGHDKMYWYQQDPGMELHLIHYSYGVNSTEKGDLSSESTVSRIRTEHFPLTLESARPSHTSQYLCASSPPGWGNEKLFFGSGTQLSVL.

The chain couples TRBV15 to TRBJ2-7, with D possibly TRBD1 on 6 matching bases. The CDR3 has 14 residues. The V and J ends lost 5 bases and 0 bases respectively, with 11 bases between them. CDR1 is LNHNV and CDR2 is YYDKDF in the germline V gene (reference sequence). The CDR3 sequence is CATSQQGSSYEQYF. DNA for the CDR3: TGTGCCACCAGCCAACAGGGTAGCTCCTACGAGCAGTACTTC.

The chain has TRBV6-1 and TRBJ2-2; 10 bases are a match to TRBD2. This CDR3 region has 18 residues. The V and J ends lost 1 base and 5 bases, in that order; junction bases with no gene match: 10. Germline V gives CDR1 MNHNS, CDR2 SASEGT. As DNA, the CDR3 is TGTGCCAGCAGTGAAGGCCCCCCTCGACTAGCGGGTACCGGGGAGCTGTTTTTT. Translation gives CASSEGPPRLAGTGELFF.